The next 4 T cell receptor beta chains were all read from a single sample in a study of blood T cell repertoires in COVID-19. This table comes from immunoSEQ multiplex PCR, and its TCRdb copy is limited to in-frame clones, with some not included. The top ten hold 1% of the sample, which has about 310,000 clones, around 86% seen once. Sequenced material: peripheral blood. The receptors come from a man aged 50 to 60 with active or convalescent COVID-19.

The J gene is TRBJ1-2, the V gene TRBV6-5; 8 bases are a match to TRBD1. This CDR3 has 15 residues. The trim removed 5 bases at V and 4 bases at J, leaving 9 bases unmatched. Germline V lookup: CDR1 MNHEY, CDR2 SVGAGI. The CDR3 loop is CASSNHRTGFYGYTF. The CDR3 nucleotides are TGTGCCAGCAGTAACCATAGGACAGGGTTCTATGGCTACACCTTC.

The chain combines TRBV7-9 with TRBJ2-7; 9 bases line up with TRBD1. With 1 base clipped from V and 7 bases from J, the junction kept 8 bases outside the gene matches. Germline CDR1 and CDR2: SEHNR and FQNEAQ (reference sequence). The length of the CDR3 is 15 residues. The CDR3 here is CASSLVVDRGREQYF. The CDR3 region has the DNA TGTGCCAGCAGCTTAGTCGTGGACAGGGGCCGGGAGCAGTACTTC. The variable domain in full, completed from reference TRBV7-9 and TRBJ2-7, reads DTGVSQNPRHKITKRGQNVTFRCDPISEHNRLYWYRQTLGQGPEFLTYFQNEAQLEKSRLLSDRFSAERPKGSFSTLEIQRTEQGDSAMYLCASSLVVDRGREQYFGPGTRLTVT.

The J gene is TRBJ2-1, the V gene TRBV23-1; 9 nucleotides align to TRBD1. TRBV23-1 is an open reading frame whose function is uncertain. V shed 11 bases, J shed 4 bases, and the junction held 18 bases outside the gene matches. CDR3 length: 17 amino acids. The DNA for the CDR3 is TGCGCCCGGGGACAGGGTTTGGGGTTTGGGGATTACAATGAGCAGTTCTTC. Encoded protein: CARGQGLGFGDYNEQFF.

The chain uses TRBV5-1 and TRBJ1-2; 7 positions match TRBD1. There are 15 residues in the CDR3. Germline CDR1 reads SGHRS; CDR2 reads YFSETQ. The V gene end was trimmed by 0 bases and the J gene end by 5 bases; junction bases not matched to a gene: 7. Written as DNA, the CDR3 is TGCGCCAGCAGCTTGGAGTACGGGACAGAGTATGGCTACACCTTC. This encodes CASSLEYGTEYGYTF.